The 32 T cell receptor beta chains in this list originate from one sample, sequenced in a study of T cells in localized non-small cell lung cancer (dated by TCRdb to 2019 to 2021). The receptor library was made with the immunoSEQ multiplex PCR assay. TCRdb stores this immuneACCESS table with in-frame sequences only. Part of the clones is absent; in the studies checked, under half of the shortfall reflects unresolved V genes, and no reason is known for the rest. The sample table lists about 2,300 clones, around 21% of them with a count of one. The ten largest clones add up to 15% to 20% of the sample. The sample was lung tumor tissue, taken before any cancer treatment. The receptors come from a male donor at least 60 years old with stage I lung adenocarcinoma.

This clone qualifies as medium-sized. The rearrangement joins TRBV6-8 to TRBJ1-4; 7 nucleotides match TRBD1. J lost 8 bases, V lost 6 bases, and 6 bases had no gene match. This CDR3 is 13 amino acids long. Germline V gives CDR1 MNHGY, CDR2 SAAAGT. The CDR3 DNA follows: TGTGCCAGCAGCCCAGGGGGAGACGAAAAACTGTTTTTT. Protein product: CASSPGGDEKLFF.

This clone was detected only a few times. V gene TRBV6-8 combines with J gene TRBJ1-2, with a weak D call TRBD1 (6 bases). This CDR3 has 13 residues. V was cut by 10 bases and J by 8 bases, with 20 bases left in between. The V gene's germline CDR1 is MNHGY and CDR2 SAAAGT. The CDR3 sequence is CAISMTGDPGYTF. DNA of the CDR3: TGTGCCATCAGCATGACAGGAGATCCGGGCTACACCTTC.

CDR3 in DNA: TGTGCCAGTAGTATTACGGGACTTAATCAGCCCCAGCATTTT. Its protein product is CASSITGLNQPQHF. V gene TRBV19 combines with J gene TRBJ1-5; tentative D call: TRBD1 (5 bases). V was cut by 3 bases and J by 4 bases, with 10 bases left in between. The CDR3 has 14 residues. Germline V gives CDR1 LNHDA, CDR2 SQIVND (reference sequence).

This clone occurred a few times. This chain connects TRBV9 to TRBJ2-1; TRBD1 might be the D (6 bases). Trimming pared 2 bases from V and 4 bases from J, leaving 13 bases between. CDR3 length: 15 amino acids. From germline, CDR1 is SGDLS and CDR2 YYNGEE. The CDR3 nucleotides read TGTGCCAGCAGCGTGGGGGCAGGGGTGTACAATGAGCAGTTCTTC. It is translated as CASSVGAGVYNEQFF.

DNA for the CDR3: TGTGCCAGTAGTATAGATCAAAGGTACGAGCAGTACTTC. Translation gives CASSIDQRYEQYF. V gene TRBV19 combines with J gene TRBJ2-7; D unresolved. The CDR3 totals 13 residues. Trimming pared 0 bases from V and 4 bases from J, leaving 7 bases between. The germline CDR1 and CDR2 sequences are LNHDA and SQIVND (reference sequence).

This clone was counted ten times or more. The J gene is TRBJ2-3, the V gene TRBV11-3; D is perhaps TRBD1 (6 bases). V was shortened by 3 bases and J by 2 bases, with 21 bases between the two germline ends. This CDR3 spans 18 amino acids. CDR1 is SGHNT, CDR2 YENEEA, per germline. The CDR3, as DNA: TGTGCCAGCAGCTTTAACCCTACAGGGATAGCAAACACAGATACGCAGTATTTT. Protein product: CASSFNPTGIANTDTQYF.

J is TRBJ2-6 and V is TRBV19, with unresolved D. Trimming shortened V by 5 bases and J by 0 bases, and 14 bases separated the two germline ends. CDR1 LNHDA and CDR2 SQIVND come from the germline V gene (reference sequence). This CDR3 contains 17 residues. Here the CDR3 reads CASSQYGRISGANVLTF. CDR3 DNA: TGTGCCAGTAGTCAGTATGGGCGGATCTCTGGGGCCAACGTCCTGACTTTC.

The V and J genes are TRBV19 and TRBJ2-3, with D perhaps assigned TRBD1 or TRBD2 (6 bases each). The CDR3 consists of 16 residues. In germline, CDR1 is LNHDA, CDR2 SQIVND (reference sequence). V lost 5 bases and J 3 bases, leaving 18 bases between the germline ends. CDR3: CASSGPSGARTDTQYF. The CDR3 DNA reads as TGTGCCAGTAGTGGCCCATCGGGGGCGCGGACAGATACGCAGTATTTT.

This clone was counted between two and nine times. This chain links TRBV9 with TRBJ2-2; D is ambiguous. Germline CDR1 and CDR2: SGDLS and YYNGEE. The CDR3 is 19 amino acids. V lost 5 bases and J 0 bases, leaving 23 bases between the germline ends. The CDR3 DNA sequence: TGTGCCAGCAGTGTCGAAGTGGGCTGGGCAGAAACGAACACCGGGGAGCTGTTTTTT. Its protein product is CASSVEVGWAETNTGELFF.

This clone was counted between two and nine times. The V call is TRBV1, the J call TRBJ2-5; the D call TRBD2 from the table was never checked on the DNA. TRBV1 is assigned pseudogene status. CDR3 length: 17 residues. CDR3 sequence: CASSQQNSGSPWLTQYF. In DNA, the CDR3 is TGCGCCAGCAGCCAACAGAATAGCGGGAGCCCTTGGTTGACCCAGTACTTC.

This clone was detected a few times. The chain couples TRBV5-1 to TRBJ1-6; a possible D gene is TRBD1 (5 bases). From germline, CDR1 is SGHRS and CDR2 YFSETQ. V lost 5 bases and J 2 bases, leaving 11 bases between the germline ends. CDR3 size: 15 residues. The DNA for the CDR3 is TGCGCCAGCAGGAGAGGGGAGACCTATAATTCACCCCTCCACTTT. Residues: CASRRGETYNSPLHF.

The chain combines TRBV6-8 with TRBJ2-1; D unclear. The CDR3 consists of 13 residues. Trimming shortened V by 5 bases and J by 9 bases, and 14 bases separated the two germline ends. CDR1 MNHGY and CDR2 SAAAGT come from the germline V gene. Here the CDR3 DNA reads TGTGCCAGCAGTCCCCTAATTCCCTTTGAGCAGTTCTTC. Protein product: CASSPLIPFEQFF.

Here the CDR3 DNA reads TGTGCCAGCAGTTACAGGGGGACTAGCGGGACCTGGGGGTTCTTC. Its protein product is CASSYRGTSGTWGFF. The J gene is TRBJ2-1, the V gene TRBV6-8, with 13 bases lining up with TRBD2. This CDR3 has 15 amino acids. V lost 2 bases and J lost 15; bases outside the gene matches: 10. Germline V gives CDR1 MNHGY, CDR2 SAAAGT.

This chain links TRBV1 with TRBJ2-7; TRBD2, the table's D call, lacks a check against the DNA. TRBV1 is a known pseudogene. This CDR3 region has 17 residues. CDR3 DNA: TGCGCCAGCAGCCAAGAAGCTCGGCGGGGGGACCCCTACGAGCAGTACTTC. It translates to CASSQEARRGDPYEQYF.

Sample share makes this clone medium-sized. A read error may account for a junction end that differs from germline. The chain employs TRBV11-3 and TRBJ2-5; 10 nucleotides match TRBD2. CDR3 length equals 18 residues. Germline V gene sequence: CDR1 SGHNT, CDR2 YENEEA. The CDR3 sequence is CASSLGFASGGPQETQYF. The CDR3 nucleotides are TGTGCTAGCAGCTTAGGATTTGCTAGCGGGGGCCCCCAAGAGACCCAGTACTTC. Variable domain in full (rest from reference TRBV11-3 and TRBJ2-5): EAGVVQSPRYKIIEKKQPVAFWCNPISGHNTLYWYLQNLGQGPELLIRYENEEAVDDSQLPKDRFSAERLKGVDSTLKIQPAELGDSAVYLCASSLGFASGGPQETQYFGPGTRLLVL.

V is TRBV28 and J is TRBJ1-2; 8 bases line up with TRBD1. This CDR3 is 16 amino acids long. J lost 0 bases, V lost 6 bases, and 9 bases had no gene match. Germline-derived CDR1 and CDR2 are MDHEN and SYDVKM. CDR3 region: CASSPTRGPSNYGYTF. The CDR3, as DNA: TGTGCCAGCAGCCCGACCAGGGGGCCATCTAACTATGGCTACACCTTC.

This clone qualifies as medium-sized. V gene TRBV11-3 combines with J gene TRBJ2-7, with 12 bases identical to TRBD2. The germline V gene encodes CDR1 SGHNT and CDR2 YENEEA. J lost 5 bases, V lost 1 base, and 12 bases had no gene match. This CDR3 has 18 amino acids. CDR3 nucleotide sequence: TGTGCCAGCAGCTTAGTGGGCGCTAGCGGGGGGGCCTTTGACGAGCAGTACTTC. It yields the protein CASSLVGASGGAFDEQYF.

In this sample, this clone turned up a few times. V usage is TRBV11-3 and J usage is TRBJ1-2; 7 bases fit TRBD1. The germline CDR1 and CDR2 sequences are SGHNT and YENEEA. The V and J ends lost 4 bases and 5 bases, in that order; junction bases with no gene match: 10. The length of the CDR3 is 15 residues. DNA of the CDR3: TGTGCCAGCAGCTCGAGGACAGGTACCACTTATGGCTACACCTTC. Its protein product is CASSSRTGTTYGYTF.

This clone turned up a few times. The chain recombines TRBV11-3 with TRBJ2-7; 8 bases match TRBD1. Germline CDR1 is SGHNT and CDR2 is YENEEA. The CDR3 runs 15 residues. V was pared by 6 bases and J by 7 bases, with 14 bases of the junction left unmatched. CDR3 DNA sequence: TGTGCCAGCAGACCTTTTACAGGGGGATCGGGTGAGCAGTACTTC. Translated, it gives CASRPFTGGSGEQYF.

This clone is large in the sample. The chain carries TRBV19 and TRBJ2-5, with 7 bases that match TRBD2. This CDR3 is 16 amino acids long. The germline V gene encodes CDR1 LNHDA and CDR2 SQIVND (reference sequence). Trimming at V came to 0 bases and at J to 4 bases, leaving 8 bases not matched to a gene. CDR3 DNA: TGTGCCAGTAGTATAGATTGGACTAGTTTCCTAGAGACCCAGTACTTC. Translating it yields CASSIDWTSFLETQYF.

V is TRBV14 and J is TRBJ2-5, with D unclear. The V gene lost 5 bases and the J gene lost 7 bases, with 11 bases spanning the gap. The CDR3 length is 12 residues. Looked up from germline, CDR1 is SGHDN and CDR2 is FVKESK. CDR3 in DNA: TGTGCCAGCAGCACGAATGACGGGACCCAGTACTTC. Translation: CASSTNDGTQYF.

The chain has TRBV6-8 and TRBJ2-7; D possibly corresponds to TRBD1 (6 bases). CDR1 MNHGY and CDR2 SAAAGT come from the germline V gene. V was shortened by 6 bases and J by 4 bases, with 16 bases between the two germline ends. The CDR3 is made up of 14 amino acids. CDR3 region: CASSRDTVQYEQYF. DNA for the CDR3: TGTGCCAGCAGCCGGGACACTGTGCAGTACGAGCAGTACTTC.

The CDR3 loop reads CASSYSILAGAGELFF. CDR3 coding DNA: TGTGCCAGCAGTTACTCGATCCTAGCGGGAGCCGGGGAGCTGTTTTTT. The chain employs TRBV6-8 and TRBJ2-2; 10 nucleotides align to TRBD2. Losses at the gene ends were 0 bases for V and 6 bases for J; bases not matched to a gene: 4. CDR3 length: 16 residues. From germline, CDR1 is MNHGY and CDR2 SAAAGT.

The chain employs TRBV9 and TRBJ2-1; D gene ambiguous. Trimming took off 3 bases at V and 9 bases at J, with 13 bases between the two ends. The CDR3 is 13 amino acids. Germline-derived CDR1 and CDR2 are SGDLS and YYNGEE. CDR3 region: CASSAPYLGEQFF. CDR3 sequence (DNA): TGTGCCAGCAGCGCACCCTACCTTGGTGAGCAGTTCTTC.

This rearrangement joins TRBV9 to TRBJ2-2; D tentatively fits TRBD1 or TRBD2 (6 bases each). Trimming shortened V by 0 bases and J by 6 bases, and 15 bases separated the two germline ends. CDR1 and CDR2 (germline): SGDLS, YYNGEE. CDR3 length equals 16 residues. Here the CDR3 DNA reads TGTGCCAGCAGCGTAGGCGGGGCCAGGGGCGCCGGGGAGCTGTTTTTT. This translates into CASSVGGARGAGELFF.

This clone has a handful of counts. This chain joins TRBV11-3 and TRBJ2-3; possibly TRBD1 for D (6 bases). Germline CDR1 is SGHNT and CDR2 is YENEEA. The V and J ends lost 2 bases and 2 bases respectively, with 11 bases between them. This CDR3 has 15 amino acids. CDR3 nucleotides: TGTGCCAGCAGCTTAAGCGGACAGCTCACAGATACGCAGTATTTT. As protein: CASSLSGQLTDTQYF.

The J gene is TRBJ2-3, the V gene TRBV18; 9 nucleotides match TRBD2. There are 16 residues in the CDR3. CDR1 and CDR2 (germline): KGHSH, LQKENI. V shed 0 bases and J 4 bases; nucleotides not matched to a gene: 5. The CDR3 loop reads CASSPPGLAGADTQYF. CDR3 bases: TGTGCCAGCTCACCACCGGGACTAGCTGGGGCAGATACGCAGTATTTT.

This chain links TRBV29-1 with TRBJ2-6; either TRBD1 or TRBD2 may fit D (5 bases each). The germline CDR1 and CDR2 sequences are SQVTM and ANQGSEA. The V end was cut by 3 bases, the J end by 13 bases, with 16 bases between. The CDR3 is made up of 13 amino acids. CDR3 bases: TGCAGCGTTGAGACAGAGGGCCTAAGGGTCCTGACTTTC. Translation gives CSVETEGLRVLTF.

This chain uses TRBV1 with TRBJ2-1; the tabulated D call, TRBD2, remains unverified against the DNA. TRBV1 is labeled a pseudogene. The CDR3 totals 15 residues. CDR3 protein: CASRPGLANYNEQFF. The CDR3 DNA follows: TGCGCCAGCAGACCAGGACTAGCAAACTACAATGAGCAGTTCTTC.

This clone was seen more than once but under ten times. This chain uses TRBV30 with TRBJ2-2; either TRBD1 or TRBD2 may supply D (6 bases each). The V gene lost 5 bases and the J gene lost 3 bases, with 16 bases spanning the gap. Per germline, CDR1 GTSNPN and CDR2 SVGIG (reference sequence). This CDR3 region has 15 residues. CDR3 coding DNA: TGTGCCTGGCTTTCCTACAGGGAGGACACCGGGGAGCTGTTTTTT. Protein product: CAWLSYREDTGELFF.

This clone came up a few times. This chain links TRBV6-8 with TRBJ1-2; D is unresolved. Germline V gene sequence: CDR1 MNHGY, CDR2 SAAAGT. V dropped 2 bases and J dropped 6 bases, with 16 bases sitting between them. The CDR3 has 15 amino acids. This chain's CDR3 is CASSYHSRVRDGYTF. The CDR3 DNA follows: TGTGCCAGCAGTTACCATTCGAGGGTTCGGGATGGCTACACCTTC.

This clone was detected ten times or more. The chain is built from TRBV11-3 and TRBJ2-3; tentative D call: TRBD2 (6 bases). Germline V lookup: CDR1 SGHNT, CDR2 YENEEA. Deletions cut 3 bases from V and 0 bases from J, with 13 bases between. There are 16 residues in the CDR3. The CDR3 DNA follows: TGTGCCAGCAGCTTGCGTAGCGGACCCAGCACAGATACGCAGTATTTT. As protein: CASSLRSGPSTDTQYF. Drawing the rest from reference TRBV11-3 and TRBJ2-3, the complete variable domain is EAGVVQSPRYKIIEKKQPVAFWCNPISGHNTLYWYLQNLGQGPELLIRYENEEAVDDSQLPKDRFSAERLKGVDSTLKIQPAELGDSAVYLCASSLRSGPSTDTQYFGPGTRLTVL.